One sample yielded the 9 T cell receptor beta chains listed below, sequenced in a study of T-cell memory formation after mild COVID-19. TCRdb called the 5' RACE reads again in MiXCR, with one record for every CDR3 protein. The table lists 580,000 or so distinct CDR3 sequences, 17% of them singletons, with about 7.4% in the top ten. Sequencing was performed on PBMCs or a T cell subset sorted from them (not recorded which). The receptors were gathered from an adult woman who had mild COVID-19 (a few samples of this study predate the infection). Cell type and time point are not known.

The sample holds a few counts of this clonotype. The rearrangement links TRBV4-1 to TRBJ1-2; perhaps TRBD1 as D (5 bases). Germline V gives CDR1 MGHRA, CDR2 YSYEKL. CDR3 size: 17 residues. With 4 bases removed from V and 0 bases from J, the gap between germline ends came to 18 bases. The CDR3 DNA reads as TGCGCCAGCAGCCTCGCCTCTCTCGGGACCGCTAACTATGGCTACACCTTC. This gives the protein CASSLASLGTANYGYTF.

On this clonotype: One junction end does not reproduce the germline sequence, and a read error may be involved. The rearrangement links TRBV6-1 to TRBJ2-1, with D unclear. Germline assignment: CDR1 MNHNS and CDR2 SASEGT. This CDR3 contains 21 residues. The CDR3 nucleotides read TGTGCCAGCAGTACCCAACTGGCGGTGGTGGGTTTTCAGCCGTACTACGATGAGCAGTTCTTC. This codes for CASSTQLAVVGFQPYYDEQFF.

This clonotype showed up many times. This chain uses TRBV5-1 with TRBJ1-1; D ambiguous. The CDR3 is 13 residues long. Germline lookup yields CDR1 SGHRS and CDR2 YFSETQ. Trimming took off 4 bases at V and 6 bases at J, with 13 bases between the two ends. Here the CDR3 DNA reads TGCGCCAGCAGCCGCGGAGGGATGCCTGAAGCTTTCTTT. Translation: CASSRGGMPEAFF.

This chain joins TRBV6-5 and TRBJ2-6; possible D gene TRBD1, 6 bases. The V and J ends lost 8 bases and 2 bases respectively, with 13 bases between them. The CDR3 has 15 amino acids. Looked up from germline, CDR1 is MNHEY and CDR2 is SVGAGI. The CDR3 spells CASGDPGAGANVLTF. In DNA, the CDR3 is TGTGCCAGCGGGGACCCAGGGGCTGGGGCCAACGTCCTGACTTTC.

DNA of the CDR3: TGTGCCAGCAGTTTTACACAGGGGGGTCGTGTGGACATTCAGTACTTC. It is translated as CASSFTQGGRVDIQYF. The chain links TRBV12-3 or TRBV12-4 to TRBJ2-4; 8 bases are shared with TRBD1. V lost 3 bases and J lost 8; bases outside the gene matches: 12. The CDR3 spans 16 residues.

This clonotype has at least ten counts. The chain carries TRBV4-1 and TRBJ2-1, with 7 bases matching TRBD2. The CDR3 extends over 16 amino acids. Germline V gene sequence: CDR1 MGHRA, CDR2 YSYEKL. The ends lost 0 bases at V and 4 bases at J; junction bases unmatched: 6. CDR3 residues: CASSQDLAGVYNEQFF. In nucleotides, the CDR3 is TGCGCCAGCAGCCAAGATCTCGCGGGGGTTTACAATGAGCAGTTCTTC.

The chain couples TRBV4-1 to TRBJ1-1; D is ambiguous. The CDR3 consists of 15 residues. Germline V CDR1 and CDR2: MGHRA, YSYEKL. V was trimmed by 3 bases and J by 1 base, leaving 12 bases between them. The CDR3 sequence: CASSHLSIANTEAFF. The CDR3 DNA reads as TGCGCCAGCAGCCACCTATCGATAGCGAACACTGAAGCTTTCTTT.

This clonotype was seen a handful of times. This CDR3 is CASSPFMYQPQHF. The CDR3 DNA follows: TGTGCCAGCAGTCCCTTTATGTACCAGCCCCAGCATTTT. This chain links TRBV12-3 or TRBV12-4 with TRBJ1-5; D not resolved. The length of the CDR3 is 13 residues. Deletions cut 5 bases from V and 7 bases from J, with 12 bases between.

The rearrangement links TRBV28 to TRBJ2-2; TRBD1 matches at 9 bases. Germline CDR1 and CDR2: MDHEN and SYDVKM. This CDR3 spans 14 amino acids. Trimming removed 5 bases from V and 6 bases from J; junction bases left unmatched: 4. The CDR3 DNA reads TGTGCCAGCAGTCGACAGGGGGACGCCGGGGAGCTGTTTTTT. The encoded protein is CASSRQGDAGELFF.